This TCR beta chain was identified during a study of cytomegalovirus exposure and HLA in healthy donors. Regarding this clone: Antigen unknown.

The study, taken as a whole, reports: Productive rates of about 90% or about 30% were seen for most TCR beta V segments in an earlier analysis. DRB1 showed the most TCR associations and HLA-C the fewest in a later analysis, as rates varied by HLA locus. Reports state that TCR beta sequences accurately predicted most subjects' HLA-A and HLA-B alleles.

PCR was performed using 60 Vbeta and 13 Jbeta primers. Produced via immunoSEQ multiplex PCR; TCRdb's table is partial and in-frame only. The table has some 100,000 clones, just under 70% seen once. Healthy bone marrow donors made up the donor group. The CDR3 extends over 17 amino acids. The junction had 11 bases not matched to a gene; V was cut back by 5 bases and J by 0 bases. Per germline, CDR1 SGHTA and CDR2 FQGNSA. The sequenced sample consisted of PBMCs. This receptor was taken from a woman in her seventies in good health and CMV-seropositive. V is TRBV7-2 and J is TRBJ2-7, with 9 bases that match TRBD1. This CDR3 is CASSPLLPGQGSYEQYF. The CDR3 nucleotides read TGTGCCAGCAGCCCTCTATTACCGGGACAGGGCTCCTACGAGCAGTACTTC.